This T cell receptor beta chain is drawn from a study of blood T cell repertoires in COVID-19. Clones were read by immunoSEQ multiplex PCR, and TCRdb kept only the in-frame ones, dropping some. Of hundreds of thousands of clones in the sample, more than 70% are singletons; the top ten hold roughly 6%. The germline V gene encodes CDR1 SGHAT and CDR2 FQNNGV. The CDR3 spans 14 residues. Trimming cost V 2 bases and J 1 base, with 9 bases left between them. Sequenced input: peripheral blood. The rearrangement joins TRBV11-2 to TRBJ2-7; perhaps TRBD1 as D (6 bases). The sequence derives from a woman between 25 and 40 years old with COVID-19, enrolled during active disease. This chain's CDR3 is CASSLLQGSYEQYF. CDR3 DNA: TGTGCCAGCAGCTTACTTCAGGGGTCCTACGAGCAGTACTTC.